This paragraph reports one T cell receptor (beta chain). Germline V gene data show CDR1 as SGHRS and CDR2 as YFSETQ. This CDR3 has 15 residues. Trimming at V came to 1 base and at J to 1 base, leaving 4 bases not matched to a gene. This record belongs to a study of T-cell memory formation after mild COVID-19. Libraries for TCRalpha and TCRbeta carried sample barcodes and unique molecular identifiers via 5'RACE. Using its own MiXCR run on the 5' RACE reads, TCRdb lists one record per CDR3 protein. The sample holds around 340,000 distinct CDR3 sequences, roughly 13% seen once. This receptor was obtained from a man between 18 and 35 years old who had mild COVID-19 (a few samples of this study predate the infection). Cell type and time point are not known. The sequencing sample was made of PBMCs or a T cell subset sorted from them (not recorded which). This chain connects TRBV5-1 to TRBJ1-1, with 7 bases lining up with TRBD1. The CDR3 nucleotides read TGCGCCAGCAGCTTGCAGGGGGTAGGGAACACTGAAGCTTTCTTT. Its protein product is CASSLQGVGNTEAFF.